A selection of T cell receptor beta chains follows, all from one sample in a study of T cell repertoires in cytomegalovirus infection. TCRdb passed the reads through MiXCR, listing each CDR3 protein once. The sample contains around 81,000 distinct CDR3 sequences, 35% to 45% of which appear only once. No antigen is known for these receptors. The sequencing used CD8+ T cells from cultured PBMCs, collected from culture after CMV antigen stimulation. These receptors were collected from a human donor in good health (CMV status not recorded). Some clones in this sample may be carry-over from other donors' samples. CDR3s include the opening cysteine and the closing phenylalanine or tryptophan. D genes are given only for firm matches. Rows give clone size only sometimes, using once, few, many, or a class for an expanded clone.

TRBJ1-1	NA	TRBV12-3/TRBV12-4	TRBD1	TGTGCCAGCTTCCGGGACAGGGACACTGAAGCTTTCTTT	CASFRDRDTEAFF
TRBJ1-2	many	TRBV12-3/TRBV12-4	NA	TGTGCCAGCAGTCCGGGCGGCTACTATGGCTACACCTTC	CASSPGGYYGYTF
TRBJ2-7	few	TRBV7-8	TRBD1	TGTGCCAGCAGGACAGGGGACCCCTCCTACGAGCAGTACTTC	CASRTGDPSYEQYF
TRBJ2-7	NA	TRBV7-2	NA	TGTGCCAGCAGTGTTAGTATCGAAAGCTCCTACGAGCAGTACTTC	CASSVSIESSYEQYF
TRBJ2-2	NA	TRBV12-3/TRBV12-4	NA	TGTGCCAGCAGCCCGATGCACGGGGGCACCGGGGAGCTGTTTTTT	CASSPMHGGTGELFF
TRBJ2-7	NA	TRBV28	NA	TGTGCCAGCAGTTTCGGGTCCTACGAGCAGTACTTC	CASSFGSYEQYF
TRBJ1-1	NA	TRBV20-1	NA	TGCAGTGCTAGAGGTAGCAGGGAGACTGAAGCTTTCTTT	CSARGSRETEAFF
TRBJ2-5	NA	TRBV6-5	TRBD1	TGTGCCAGCAGTTACTCAGCGTATGGGACAGGGTTCGAAGAGACCCAGTACTTC	CASSYSAYGTGFEETQYF
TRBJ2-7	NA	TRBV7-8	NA	TGTGCCAGCAGCCTCGGCCGGGACGGAAACTACGAGCAGTACTTC	CASSLGRDGNYEQYF
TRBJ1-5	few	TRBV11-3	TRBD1	TGTGCCAGCAGCTTTGGGACAGGGGCCACATGTAGCAATCAGCCCCAGCATTTT	CASSFGTGATCSNQPQHF
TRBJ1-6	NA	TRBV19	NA	TGTGCCAGTAGTCCCGTGAATAATTCACCCCTCCACTTT	CASSPVNNSPLHF
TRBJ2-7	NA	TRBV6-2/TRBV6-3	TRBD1	TGTGCCAGCAGTTACTCAGGGACAGTTCCCTCCTACGAGCAGTACTTC	CASSYSGTVPSYEQYF
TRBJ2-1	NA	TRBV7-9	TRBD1	TGTGCCAGCAGCCCCTCGACAGGGGGCTCCTACAATGAGCAGTTCTTC	CASSPSTGGSYNEQFF
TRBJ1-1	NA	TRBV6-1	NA	TGTGCCAGCAGTGAAGGGGCTGCGAACACTGAAGCTTTCTTT	CASSEGAANTEAFF
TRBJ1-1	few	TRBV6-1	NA	TGTGCCAGCATCCAAGAGGCGGGCGGTTTAGGAGCAGCTTTCTTT	CASIQEAGGLGAAFF
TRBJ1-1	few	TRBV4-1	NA	TGCGCCAGCAGCCGCGGACTTGAAGCTTTCTTT	CASSRGLEAFF
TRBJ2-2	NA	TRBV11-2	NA	TGTGCCACGCCGGACCCCCGGGCCGGGGAGCTGTTTTTT	CATPDPRAGELFF
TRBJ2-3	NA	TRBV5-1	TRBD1	TGCGCCAGCAGCGGCCGGGACAGGGGGACAGATACGCAGTATTTT	CASSGRDRGTDTQYF
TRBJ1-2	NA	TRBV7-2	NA	TGTGCCAGCAGCCCGAGTGGAGTGGGGGCGAGTTCGGGCTACACCTTC	CASSPSGVGASSGYTF
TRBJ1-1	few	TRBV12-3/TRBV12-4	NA	TGTGCCAGCAGTTTACTGGGTTTTAACACTGAAGCTTTCTTT	CASSLLGFNTEAFF
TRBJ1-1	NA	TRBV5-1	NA	TGCGCCAGCAGCTTGTTTGGGAGGGCGAACACTGAAGCTTTCTTT	CASSLFGRANTEAFF
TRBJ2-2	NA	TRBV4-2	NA	TGTGCCAGCAGCCAAGGAGACTCCGGGGAGCTGTTTTTT	CASSQGDSGELFF
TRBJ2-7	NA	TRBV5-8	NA	TGTGCCAGCAGCCCGGGCTTAGGGGGAACCTACGAGCAGTACTTC	CASSPGLGGTYEQYF
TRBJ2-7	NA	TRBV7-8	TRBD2	TGTGCCAGCAGCTACGGAGGACTAGCCGCGGAGCAGTACTTC	CASSYGGLAAEQYF
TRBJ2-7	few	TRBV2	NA	TGTGCCAGCAGCGTAGGACGAGGAGGAGACACAGGGCTCGAGCAGTACTTC	CASSVGRGGDTGLEQYF
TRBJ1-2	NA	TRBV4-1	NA	TGCGCCAGCAGCCAAGACAGGGGAACCGGGAGTGGCTACACCTTC	CASSQDRGTGSGYTF
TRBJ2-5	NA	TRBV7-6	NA	TGTGCTAGCAGCTCCACAGCCGGGGTAGGGGAGACCCAGTACTTC	CASSSTAGVGETQYF